Many counts were recorded for the clone carrying this TCR beta chain. What it binds is not known. This sample's time point: newly diagnosed GD, antithyroid drugs for less than 3 months. From RNA extracted from PBMCs, the TCR library was made. Graves' disease diagnoses followed American Thyroid Association guidelines. The data stem from a study of regulatory T cells in long-lasting Graves disease. CDR1 is MNHEY and CDR2 is SVGAGI in the germline V gene. V was shortened by 4 bases and J by 7 bases, with 7 bases between the two germline ends. CDR3 length: 11 residues. Notes on the study in general: Relative to newly diagnosed Graves' patients, persistent ones had lower TCR diversity.

Arm-PCR of CDR3 regions and iRepertoire HTBI primers were the basis on which TCR beta libraries were built. TCRdb itself ran the multiplex PCR reads through MiXCR, one entry per CDR3 protein. The table records about 620,000 distinct CDR3 sequences, under 20% of them present only once. Separately, the same data were catalogued under a study of T cells in Graves' hyperthyroidism and ophthalmopathy. This second study says: Patients showing uncontrolled infection, other autoimmune disease, pregnancy or lactation were ineligible. Ophthalmopathy could be told apart from stable hyperthyroidism with a 13 V-J model.

The chain is built from TRBV6-5 and TRBJ1-2; D unresolved. The clonotype comes from a woman in her 30s with Graves disease. Sequenced here: peripheral blood mononuclear cells (PBMCs), sampled at new diagnosis, from a patient treated with antithyroid drugs. The CDR3 here is CASSSTRGYTF. In DNA, the CDR3 is TGTGCCAGCAGTTCGACACGTGGCTACACCTTC.